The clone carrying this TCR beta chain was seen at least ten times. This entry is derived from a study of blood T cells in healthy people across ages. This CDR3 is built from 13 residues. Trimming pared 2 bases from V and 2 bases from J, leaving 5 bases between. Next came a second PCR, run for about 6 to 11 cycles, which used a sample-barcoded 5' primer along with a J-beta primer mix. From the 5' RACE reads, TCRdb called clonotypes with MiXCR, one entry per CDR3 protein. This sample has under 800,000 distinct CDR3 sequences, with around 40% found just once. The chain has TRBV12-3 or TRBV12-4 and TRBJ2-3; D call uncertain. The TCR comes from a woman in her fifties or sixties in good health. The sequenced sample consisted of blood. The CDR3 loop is CASSLSHTDTQYF. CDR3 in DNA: TGTGCCAGCAGTTTATCCCACACAGATACGCAGTATTTT.